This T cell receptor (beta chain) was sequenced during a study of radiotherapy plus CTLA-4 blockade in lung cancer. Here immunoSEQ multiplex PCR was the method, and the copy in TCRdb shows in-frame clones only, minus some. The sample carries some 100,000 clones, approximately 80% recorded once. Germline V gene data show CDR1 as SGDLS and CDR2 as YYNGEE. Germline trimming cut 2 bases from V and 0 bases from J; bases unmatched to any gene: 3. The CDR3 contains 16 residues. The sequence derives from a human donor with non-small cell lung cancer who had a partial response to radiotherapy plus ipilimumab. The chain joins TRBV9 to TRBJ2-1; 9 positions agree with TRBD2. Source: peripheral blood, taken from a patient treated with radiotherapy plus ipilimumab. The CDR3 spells CASSVFSGSSYNEQFF. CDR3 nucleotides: TGTGCCAGCAGCGTCTTTAGCGGGAGCTCCTACAATGAGCAGTTCTTC.